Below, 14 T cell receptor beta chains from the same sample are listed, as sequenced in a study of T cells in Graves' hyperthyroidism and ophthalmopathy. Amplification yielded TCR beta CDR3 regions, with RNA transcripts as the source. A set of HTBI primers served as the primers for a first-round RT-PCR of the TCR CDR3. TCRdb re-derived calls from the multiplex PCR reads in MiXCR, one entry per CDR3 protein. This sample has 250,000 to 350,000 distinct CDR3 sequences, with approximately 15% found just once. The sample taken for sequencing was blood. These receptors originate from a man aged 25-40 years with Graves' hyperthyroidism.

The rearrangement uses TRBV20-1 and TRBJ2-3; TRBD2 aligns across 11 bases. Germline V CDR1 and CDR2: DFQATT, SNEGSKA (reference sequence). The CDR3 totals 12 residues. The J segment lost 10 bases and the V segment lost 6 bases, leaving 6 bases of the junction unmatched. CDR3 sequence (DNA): TGCAGTGCATTAGCGGGAGGGCAGGCGCAGTATTTT. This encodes CSALAGGQAQYF.

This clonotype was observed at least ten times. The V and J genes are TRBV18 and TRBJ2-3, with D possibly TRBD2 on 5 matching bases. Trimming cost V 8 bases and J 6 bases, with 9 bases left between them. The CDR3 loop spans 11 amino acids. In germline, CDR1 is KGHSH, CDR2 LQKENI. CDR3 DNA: TGTGCCAGCAGCCCGGGGGATACGCAGTATTTT. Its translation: CASSPGDTQYF.

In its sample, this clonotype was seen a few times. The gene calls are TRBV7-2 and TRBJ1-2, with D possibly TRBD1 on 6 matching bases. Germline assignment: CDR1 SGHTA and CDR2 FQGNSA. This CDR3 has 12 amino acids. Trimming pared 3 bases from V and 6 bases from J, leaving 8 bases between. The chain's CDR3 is CASSLNRDGYTF. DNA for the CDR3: TGTGCCAGCAGCTTGAACAGGGATGGCTACACCTTC.

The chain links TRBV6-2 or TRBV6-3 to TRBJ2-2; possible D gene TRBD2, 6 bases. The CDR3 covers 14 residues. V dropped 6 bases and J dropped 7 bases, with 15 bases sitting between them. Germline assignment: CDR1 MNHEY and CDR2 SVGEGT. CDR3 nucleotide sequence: TGTGCCAGCAGCTCGGGGAGGACGAGCGGGGAGCTGTTTTTT. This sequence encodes CASSSGRTSGELFF.

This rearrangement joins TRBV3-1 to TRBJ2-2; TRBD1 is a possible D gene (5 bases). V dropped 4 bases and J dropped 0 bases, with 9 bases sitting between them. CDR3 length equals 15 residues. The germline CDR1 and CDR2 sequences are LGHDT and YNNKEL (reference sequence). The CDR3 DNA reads TGTGCCAGCAGCCCTCCAGGGTCGAACACCGGGGAGCTGTTTTTT. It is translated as CASSPPGSNTGELFF.

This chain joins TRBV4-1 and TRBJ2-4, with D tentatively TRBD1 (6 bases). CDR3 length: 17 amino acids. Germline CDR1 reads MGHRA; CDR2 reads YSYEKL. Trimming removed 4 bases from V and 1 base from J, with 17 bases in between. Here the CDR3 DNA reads TGCGCCAGCAGCCTTGGACAGTCCGAGGGCGCCAAAAACATTCAGTACTTC. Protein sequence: CASSLGQSEGAKNIQYF.

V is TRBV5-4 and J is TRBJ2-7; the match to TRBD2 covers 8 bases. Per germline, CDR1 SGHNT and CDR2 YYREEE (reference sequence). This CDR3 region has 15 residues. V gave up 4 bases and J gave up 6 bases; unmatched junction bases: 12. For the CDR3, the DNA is TGTGCCAGCAGCCTAAAGCGGGAGTCGGTAGGCGAGCAGTACTTC. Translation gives CASSLKRESVGEQYF.

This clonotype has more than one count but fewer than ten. CDR3 region: CASKGGGASLGTDTQYF. The CDR3 DNA sequence: TGTGCCAGCAAGGGGGGAGGTGCCTCTTTGGGCACAGATACGCAGTATTTT. This chain connects TRBV12-3 or TRBV12-4 to TRBJ2-3; perhaps D is TRBD1 or TRBD2 (6 bases each). The CDR3 contains 17 residues. V lost 7 bases and J 1 base, leaving 21 bases between the germline ends.

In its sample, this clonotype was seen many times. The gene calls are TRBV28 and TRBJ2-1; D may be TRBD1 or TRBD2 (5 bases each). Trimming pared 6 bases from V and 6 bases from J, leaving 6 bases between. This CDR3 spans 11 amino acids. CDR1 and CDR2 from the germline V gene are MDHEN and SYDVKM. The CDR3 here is CASSGANEQFF. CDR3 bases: TGTGCCAGCAGCGGGGCCAATGAGCAGTTCTTC.

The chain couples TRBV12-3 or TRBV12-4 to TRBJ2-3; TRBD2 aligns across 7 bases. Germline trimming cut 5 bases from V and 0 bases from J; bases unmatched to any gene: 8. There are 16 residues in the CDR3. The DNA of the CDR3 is TGTGCCAGCAGTCCTAGCGGAGGGGCGAGCACAGATACGCAGTATTTT. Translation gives CASSPSGGASTDTQYF.

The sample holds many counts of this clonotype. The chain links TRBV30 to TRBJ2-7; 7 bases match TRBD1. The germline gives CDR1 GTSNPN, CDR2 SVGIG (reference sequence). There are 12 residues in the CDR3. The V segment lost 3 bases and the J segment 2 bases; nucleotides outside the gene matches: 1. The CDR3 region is CAWSGTAYEQYF. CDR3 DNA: TGTGCCTGGAGCGGGACAGCCTACGAGCAGTACTTC.

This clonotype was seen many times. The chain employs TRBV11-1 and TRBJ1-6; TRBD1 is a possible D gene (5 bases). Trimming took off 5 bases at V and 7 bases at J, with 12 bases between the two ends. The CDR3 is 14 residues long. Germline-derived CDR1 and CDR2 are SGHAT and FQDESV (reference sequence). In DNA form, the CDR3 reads TGTGCCAGCAGCCAGGGACGGAACAATTCACCCCTCCACTTT. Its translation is CASSQGRNNSPLHF.

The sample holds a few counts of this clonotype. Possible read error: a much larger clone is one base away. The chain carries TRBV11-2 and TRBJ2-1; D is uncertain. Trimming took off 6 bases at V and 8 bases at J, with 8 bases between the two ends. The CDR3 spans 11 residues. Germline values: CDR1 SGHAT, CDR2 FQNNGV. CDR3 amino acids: CASSAADEQFF. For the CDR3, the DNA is TGTGCCAGCAGTGCAGCCGATGAGCAGTTCTTC.

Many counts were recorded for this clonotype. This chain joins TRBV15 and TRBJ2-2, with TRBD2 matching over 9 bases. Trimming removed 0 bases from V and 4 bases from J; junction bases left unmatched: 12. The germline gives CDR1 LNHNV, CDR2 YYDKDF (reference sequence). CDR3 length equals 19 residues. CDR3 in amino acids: CATSRDILAGGRGTGELFF. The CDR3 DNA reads TGTGCCACCAGCAGAGATATCTTGGCGGGAGGGCGGGGCACCGGGGAGCTGTTTTTT.